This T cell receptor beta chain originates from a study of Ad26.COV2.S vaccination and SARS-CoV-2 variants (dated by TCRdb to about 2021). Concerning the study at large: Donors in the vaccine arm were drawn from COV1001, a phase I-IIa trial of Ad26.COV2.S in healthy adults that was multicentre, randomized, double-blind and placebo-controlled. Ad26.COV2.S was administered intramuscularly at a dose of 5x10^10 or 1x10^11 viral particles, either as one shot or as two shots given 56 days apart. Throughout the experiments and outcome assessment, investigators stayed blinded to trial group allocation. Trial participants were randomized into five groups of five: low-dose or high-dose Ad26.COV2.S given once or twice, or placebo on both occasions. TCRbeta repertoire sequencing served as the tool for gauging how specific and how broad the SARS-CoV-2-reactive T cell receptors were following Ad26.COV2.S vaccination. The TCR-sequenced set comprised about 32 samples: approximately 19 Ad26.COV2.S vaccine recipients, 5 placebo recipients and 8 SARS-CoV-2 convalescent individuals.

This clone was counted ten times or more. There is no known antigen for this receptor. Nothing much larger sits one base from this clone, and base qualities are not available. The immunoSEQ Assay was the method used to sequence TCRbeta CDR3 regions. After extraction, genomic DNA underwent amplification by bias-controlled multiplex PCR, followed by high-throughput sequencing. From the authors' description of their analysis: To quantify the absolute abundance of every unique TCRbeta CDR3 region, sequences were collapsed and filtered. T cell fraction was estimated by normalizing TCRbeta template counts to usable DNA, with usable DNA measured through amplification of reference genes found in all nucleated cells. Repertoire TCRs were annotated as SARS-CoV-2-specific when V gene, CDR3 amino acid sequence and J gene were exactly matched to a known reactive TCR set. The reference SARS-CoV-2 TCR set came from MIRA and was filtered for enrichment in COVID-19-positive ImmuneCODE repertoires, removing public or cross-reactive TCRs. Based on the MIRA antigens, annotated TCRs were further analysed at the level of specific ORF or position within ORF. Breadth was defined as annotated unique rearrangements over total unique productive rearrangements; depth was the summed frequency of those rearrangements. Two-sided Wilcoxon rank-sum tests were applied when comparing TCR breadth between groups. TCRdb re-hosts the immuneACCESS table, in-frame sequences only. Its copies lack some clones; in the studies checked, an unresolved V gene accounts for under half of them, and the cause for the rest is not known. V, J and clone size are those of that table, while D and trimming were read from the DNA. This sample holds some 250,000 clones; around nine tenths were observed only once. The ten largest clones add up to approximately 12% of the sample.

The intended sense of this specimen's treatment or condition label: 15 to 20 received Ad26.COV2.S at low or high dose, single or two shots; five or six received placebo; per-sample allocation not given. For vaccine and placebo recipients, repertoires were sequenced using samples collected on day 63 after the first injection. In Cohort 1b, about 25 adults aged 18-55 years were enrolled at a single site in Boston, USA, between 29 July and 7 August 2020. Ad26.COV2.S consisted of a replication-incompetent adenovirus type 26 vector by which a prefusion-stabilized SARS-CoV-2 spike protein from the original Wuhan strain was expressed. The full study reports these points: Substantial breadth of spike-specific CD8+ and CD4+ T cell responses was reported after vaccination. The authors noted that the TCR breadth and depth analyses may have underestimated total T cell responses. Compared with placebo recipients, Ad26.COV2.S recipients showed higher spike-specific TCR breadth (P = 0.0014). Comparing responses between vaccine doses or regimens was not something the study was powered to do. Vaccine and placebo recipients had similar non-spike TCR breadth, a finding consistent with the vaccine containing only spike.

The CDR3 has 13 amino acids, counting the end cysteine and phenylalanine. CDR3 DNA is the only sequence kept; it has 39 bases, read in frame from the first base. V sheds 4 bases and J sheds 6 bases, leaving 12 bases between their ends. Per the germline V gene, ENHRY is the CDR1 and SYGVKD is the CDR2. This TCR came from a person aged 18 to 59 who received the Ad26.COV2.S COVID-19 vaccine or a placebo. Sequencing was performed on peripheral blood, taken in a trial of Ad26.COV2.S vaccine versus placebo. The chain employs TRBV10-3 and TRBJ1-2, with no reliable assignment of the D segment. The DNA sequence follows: TGTGCCATCAGTGGTGTAGCCAAGGATGGCTACACCTTC. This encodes CAISGVAKDGYTF.